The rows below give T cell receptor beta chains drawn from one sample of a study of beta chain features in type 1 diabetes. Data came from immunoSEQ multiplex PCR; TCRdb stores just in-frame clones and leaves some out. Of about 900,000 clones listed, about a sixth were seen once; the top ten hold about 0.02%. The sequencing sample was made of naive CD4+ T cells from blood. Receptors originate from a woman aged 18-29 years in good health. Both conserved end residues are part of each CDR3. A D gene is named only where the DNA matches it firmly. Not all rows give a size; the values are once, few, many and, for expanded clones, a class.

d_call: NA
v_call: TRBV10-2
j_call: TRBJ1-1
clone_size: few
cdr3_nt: TGCGCCAGCAGTGAGCCGGGGATGAACACTGAAGCTTTCTTT
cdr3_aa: CASSEPGMNTEAFF

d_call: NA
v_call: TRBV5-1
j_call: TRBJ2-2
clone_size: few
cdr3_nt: TGCGCCAGCAGCGACCCATTGAGGACACCCATAGTCGGGGAGCTGTTTTTT
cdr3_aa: CASSDPLRTPIVGELFF

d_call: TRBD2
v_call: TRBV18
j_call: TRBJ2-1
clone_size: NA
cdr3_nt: TGTGCCAGCTCACCACCAAACGGGGAGGGATCGCAGTTCTTC
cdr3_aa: CASSPPNGEGSQFF

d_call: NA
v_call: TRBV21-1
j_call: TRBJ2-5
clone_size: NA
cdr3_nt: TGTGCCAGCAGCACTACGGGAGAGACCCAGTACTTC
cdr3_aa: CASSTTGETQYF

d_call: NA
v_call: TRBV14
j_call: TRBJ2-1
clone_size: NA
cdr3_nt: TGTGCCAGCAGCCCTATCTGGAGTTTATACAATGAGCAGTTCTTC
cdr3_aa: CASSPIWSLYNEQFF

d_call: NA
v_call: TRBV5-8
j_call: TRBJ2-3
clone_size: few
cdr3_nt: TGTGCCAGCAGCTTGGGGTTTGAATTCACAGATACGCAGTATTTT
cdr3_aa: CASSLGFEFTDTQYF

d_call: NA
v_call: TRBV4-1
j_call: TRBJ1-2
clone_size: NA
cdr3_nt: TGCGCCAGCAGCCTCTACGGGGTACCCGGGAGCTATGGCTACACCTTC
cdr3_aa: CASSLYGVPGSYGYTF

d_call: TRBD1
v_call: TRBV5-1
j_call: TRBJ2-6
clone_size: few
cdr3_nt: TGCGCCAGCAGCTTGGGACAGGGCGGTGGGGCCAACGTCCTGACTTTC
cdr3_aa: CASSLGQGGGANVLTF

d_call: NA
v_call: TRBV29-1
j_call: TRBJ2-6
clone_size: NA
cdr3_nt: TGCAGCGTTGCAGGGCTCTCTGGGGCCAACGTCCTGACTTTC
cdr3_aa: CSVAGLSGANVLTF

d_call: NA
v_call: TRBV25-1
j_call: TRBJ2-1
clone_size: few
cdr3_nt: TGTGCCAGCAGACCGATAGGCTCCTACAATGAGCAGTTCTTC
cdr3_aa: CASRPIGSYNEQFF

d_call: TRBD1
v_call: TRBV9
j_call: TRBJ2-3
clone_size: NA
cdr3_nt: TGTGCCAGCAGCGTAAGACAGGGTTGGGCAGATACGCAGTATTTT
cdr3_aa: CASSVRQGWADTQYF

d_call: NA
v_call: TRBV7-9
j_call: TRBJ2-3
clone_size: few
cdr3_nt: TGTGCCAGCAGCTTAATCGGAAGGACCAGGGGAGGCACAGATACGCAGTATTTT
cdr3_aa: CASSLIGRTRGGTDTQYF

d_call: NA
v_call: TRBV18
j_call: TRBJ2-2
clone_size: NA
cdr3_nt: TGTGCCAGCTCATCTAGCACCGGGGAGCTGTTTTTT
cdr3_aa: CASSSSTGELFF

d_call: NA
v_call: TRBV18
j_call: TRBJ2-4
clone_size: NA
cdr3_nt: TGTGCCAGCTCACCAGAGTCTCGACTAGCCAAAAACATTCAGTACTTC
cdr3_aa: CASSPESRLAKNIQYF

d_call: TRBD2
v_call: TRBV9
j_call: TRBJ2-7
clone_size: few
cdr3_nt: TGTGCCAGCAGCGTTGGACTAGCGGGGGCCTACGAGCAGTACTTC
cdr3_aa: CASSVGLAGAYEQYF

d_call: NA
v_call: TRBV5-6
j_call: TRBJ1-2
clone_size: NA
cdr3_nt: TGTGCCAGCAGCACCAGGGCGTATGGCTACACCTTC
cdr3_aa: CASSTRAYGYTF

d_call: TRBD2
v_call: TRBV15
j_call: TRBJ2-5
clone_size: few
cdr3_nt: TGTGCCACCAGCAGAGATAGTGAACGGGAGGAGCGGGAGACCCAGTACTTC
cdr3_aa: CATSRDSEREERETQYF

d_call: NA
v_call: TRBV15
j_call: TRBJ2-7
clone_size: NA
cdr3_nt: TGTGCCACCAGCAGAGATTATAGACAGACGGCCTACGAGCAGTACTTC
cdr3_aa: CATSRDYRQTAYEQYF

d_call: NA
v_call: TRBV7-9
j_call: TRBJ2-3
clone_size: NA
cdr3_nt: TGTGCCAGCAGCTTAGCAGGGGAGGTTATTGCGCAGTATTTT
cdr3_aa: CASSLAGEVIAQYF

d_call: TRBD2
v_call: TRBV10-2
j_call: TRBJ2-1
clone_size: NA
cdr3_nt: TGCGCCAGCGCTACCGGGACTAGCGGAGATAATGAGCAGTTCTTC
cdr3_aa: CASATGTSGDNEQFF

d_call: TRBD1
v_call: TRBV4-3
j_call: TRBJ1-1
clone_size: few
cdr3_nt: TGCGCCAGCAGCCAAGGGACAGGACTTTTCGCTTTCTTT
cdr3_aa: CASSQGTGLFAFF

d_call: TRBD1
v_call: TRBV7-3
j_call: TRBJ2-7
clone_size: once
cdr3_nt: TGTGCCAGCAGCCCCGGGACAGGGGTTTCCTACGAGCAGTACTTC
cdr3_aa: CASSPGTGVSYEQYF

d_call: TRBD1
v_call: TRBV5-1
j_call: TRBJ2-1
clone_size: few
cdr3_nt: TGCGCCAGCAGCTTATTGGGACAGGGGATCCTACAAGAGCAGTTCTTC
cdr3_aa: CASSLLGQGILQEQFF

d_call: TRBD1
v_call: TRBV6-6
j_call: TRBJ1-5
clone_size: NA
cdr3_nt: TGTGCCAGCAGTGGACAGGGAGGCAATCAGCCCCAGCATTTT
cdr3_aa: CASSGQGGNQPQHF

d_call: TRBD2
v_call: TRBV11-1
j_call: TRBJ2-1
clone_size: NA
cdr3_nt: TGTGCCAGCAGCCGAGAACTAGCGGGGCCTTACAATGAGCAGTTCTTC
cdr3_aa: CASSRELAGPYNEQFF